A single sample gave rise to the 2 T cell receptor beta chains below, sequenced in a study of early T cells in non-severe SARS-CoV-2 infection. TCRdb ran MiXCR on the 5' RACE reads and lists one entry per CDR3 protein. Of some 67,000 distinct CDR3 sequences in the sample, around 13% are singletons; the top ten hold 5% to 5.5%. Sequenced: whole blood. These receptors were taken from an adult who was a healthcare worker with PCR-confirmed SARS-CoV-2 infection or an uninfected control (not recorded which).

There are many counts of this clonotype. The chain employs TRBV7-8 and TRBJ2-7; D is possibly TRBD1 (6 bases). CDR3 length equals 16 residues. The germline V and J ends were trimmed by 2 bases and 2 bases, with 16 bases remaining between them. CDR1 and CDR2 from the germline V gene are SGHVS and FQNEAQ. Written as DNA, the CDR3 is TGTGCCAGCAGCTTATCCGACAGGCCGAGCGCCTACGAGCAGTACTTC. Its translation: CASSLSDRPSAYEQYF.

The gene calls are TRBV9 and TRBJ2-1, with 16 nucleotides matching TRBD2. The CDR3 consists of 18 residues. Germline CDR1 SGDLS, CDR2 YYNGEE. Trimming cost V 4 bases and J 4 bases; bases outside gene matches: 8. CDR3 nucleotides: TGTGCCAGCAGCCCCGGGACTAGCGGGAGGGTTTGGTACAATGAGCAGTTCTTC. It codes for CASSPGTSGRVWYNEQFF.